This T cell receptor beta chain was identified in a study of blood T cell repertoires in COVID-19. Across the whole study: Italy, Spain and the United States were the sources of the convalescent and acute COVID-19 samples.

Original data processing: Reference gene primer amplification gave estimated nucleated cell counts. Repertoires were generated with immunoSEQ multiplex PCR, while TCRdb's copy carries only in-frame clones and drops some. The V and J calls and clone size come from that table; D and trimming were worked out from the DNA. The data show roughly 45,000 clones, roughly 89% seen once. This TCR came from a man aged 55 to 70 with active COVID-19. Sequences were obtained from peripheral blood.

In DNA form, the CDR3 reads TGTGCCAGCAGCTTGTCGTTGGCGGGAGGCACAGATACGCAGTATTTT. Encoded protein: CASSLSLAGGTDTQYF. The chain links TRBV11-2 to TRBJ2-3; TRBD2 matches 7 bases. This CDR3 is built from 16 residues. Germline lookup yields CDR1 SGHAT and CDR2 FQNNGV. With 3 bases clipped from V and 1 base from J, the junction kept 7 bases outside the gene matches. The full variable domain, completed using reference TRBV11-2 and TRBJ2-3, is EAGVAQSPRYKIIEKRQSVAFWCNPISGHATLYWYQQILGQGPKLLIQFQNNGVVDDSQLPKDRFSAERLKGVDSTLKIQPAKLEDSAVYLCASSLSLAGGTDTQYFGPGTRLTVL.